Below, 28 T cell receptor beta chains from the same sample are listed, as sequenced in a study of blood T cell repertoires in COVID-19. Sequenced by immunoSEQ multiplex PCR; TCRdb stores in-frame clones only, minus some. The sample carries some 340,000 clones, around four fifths recorded once. Specimen: peripheral blood. These receptors were obtained from a man between 25 and 39 years old with active or convalescent COVID-19.

CDR3 sequence (DNA): TGTGCCAGCAGCTCCGACACGATCGGGGCCGGGGAGCTGTTTTTT. This sequence encodes CASSSDTIGAGELFF. V gene TRBV28 combines with J gene TRBJ2-2, with D tentatively TRBD2 (5 bases). Germline V gene lookup returns CDR1 MDHEN and CDR2 SYDVKM. Trimming shortened V by 6 bases and J by 6 bases, and 17 bases separated the two germline ends. The CDR3 length is 15 residues.

V is TRBV5-1 and J is TRBJ2-7, with 11 bases fitting TRBD2. CDR1 SGHRS and CDR2 YFSETQ come from the germline V gene. Trimming cost V 4 bases and J 11 bases; bases outside gene matches: 11. The CDR3 is 14 amino acids. The CDR3 sequence: CASSQGTSGYLEYF. The CDR3 nucleotides are TGCGCCAGCAGCCAGGGGACTAGCGGTTATTTAGAGTACTTC.

This chain joins TRBV5-1 and TRBJ2-1, with TRBD2 matching over 8 bases. The germline gives CDR1 SGHRS, CDR2 YFSETQ. The V gene end was trimmed by 6 bases and the J gene end by 8 bases; junction bases not matched to a gene: 7. The CDR3 is made up of 13 amino acids. CDR3 loop: CASNSGIIDEQFF. The CDR3 bases are TGCGCCAGCAATAGCGGGATCATCGATGAGCAGTTCTTC.

The chain joins TRBV10-3 to TRBJ1-1; possible D gene TRBD1, 6 bases. The CDR3 is made up of 14 amino acids. The ends were cut back, 4 bases at V and 3 bases at J, with 12 bases in the middle. The germline V gene has CDR1 ENHRY and CDR2 SYGVKD. The CDR3: CAISVGGGDTEAFF. CDR3 DNA: TGTGCCATCAGTGTGGGAGGGGGGGACACTGAAGCTTTCTTT.

To note about this clone: Other nucleotide sequences from this sample produce the same CDR3. This chain uses TRBV5-1 with TRBJ2-1, with 13 positions matching TRBD2. The CDR3 contains 15 residues. Germline trimming cut 4 bases from V and 4 bases from J; bases unmatched to any gene: 2. Germline V lookup: CDR1 SGHRS, CDR2 YFSETQ. The CDR3 loop is CASSPGLAGYNEQFF. CDR3 nucleotides: TGCGCCAGCAGCCCGGGACTAGCGGGATACAATGAGCAGTTCTTC.

This rearrangement joins TRBV7-6 to TRBJ2-2; TRBD1 aligns across 9 bases. CDR3 length: 14 amino acids. In germline, CDR1 is SGHVS, CDR2 FNYEAQ. J was trimmed by 7 bases and V by 3 bases; bases with no gene match: 3. This CDR3 is CASSLGQGGGELFF. The CDR3 DNA sequence: TGTGCCAGCAGCTTGGGACAGGGTGGCGGGGAGCTGTTTTTT.

This chain uses TRBV7-9 with TRBJ2-1; 8 positions match TRBD1. CDR3 length: 15 amino acids. Germline V gene sequence: CDR1 SEHNR, CDR2 FQNEAQ (reference sequence). V dropped 4 bases and J dropped 5; count of bases not matched to a gene: 7. The CDR3 DNA sequence: TGTGCCAGCAGCTCCCCACGGACAGGGAACAATGAGCAGTTCTTC. It codes for CASSSPRTGNNEQFF.

V usage is TRBV7-2 and J usage is TRBJ2-5, with D tentatively TRBD1 (7 bases). V gave up 4 bases and J gave up 5 bases, with 17 bases separating them. Germline CDR1 is SGHTA and CDR2 is FQGNSA. This CDR3 comprises 15 residues. The CDR3 protein is CASSSPGGSLETQYF. In nucleotides, the CDR3 is TGTGCCAGCAGCTCCCCAGGGGGGAGCTTGGAGACCCAGTACTTC.

The chain combines TRBV11-2 with TRBJ1-2; TRBD1 matches 7 bases. Germline CDR1 reads SGHAT; CDR2 reads FQNNGV. The CDR3 length is 14 residues. The ends lost 4 bases at V and 7 bases at J; junction bases unmatched: 9. The CDR3 loop is CASSSLQGPLGYTF. In nucleotides, the CDR3 is TGTGCCAGCAGCTCCCTACAGGGGCCCCTTGGCTACACCTTC.

This clone turned up a few times. The V gene is TRBV18, the J gene TRBJ1-1; no clear D. The length of the CDR3 is 15 residues. From germline, CDR1 is KGHSH and CDR2 LQKENI. The V end lost 3 bases, the J end lost 2 bases, and 13 bases lay between the germline ends. The CDR3 spells CASSPRLTLNTEAFF. The CDR3 region has the DNA TGTGCCAGCTCACCGAGGCTTACCCTTAACACTGAAGCTTTCTTT.

V usage is TRBV18 and J usage is TRBJ1-2; 10 bases match TRBD1. V trimming: 3 bases; J trimming: 7 bases; junction bases outside the gene matches: 5. Germline lookup yields CDR1 KGHSH and CDR2 LQKENI. This CDR3 is 14 amino acids long. DNA of the CDR3: TGTGCCAGCTCACCGGGCGACAGGGGGCTTGGCTACACCTTC. Its translation: CASSPGDRGLGYTF.

V gene TRBV3-1 (or the pseudogene TRBV3-2) combines with J gene TRBJ2-2; a weak D match, TRBD2 (6 bases). The CDR3 covers 14 residues. The V gene lost 0 bases and the J gene lost 6 bases, with 8 bases spanning the gap. Germline loops: CDR1 LGHDT, CDR2 YNNKEL (reference sequence). CDR3 protein: CASSQDGGSGELFF. The CDR3 DNA is TGTGCCAGCAGCCAAGATGGGGGGTCCGGGGAGCTGTTTTTT.

This chain connects TRBV18 to TRBJ2-7; perhaps TRBD1 as D (6 bases). This CDR3 is built from 15 residues. Trimming removed 2 bases at V and 6 bases at J, with 17 bases between. Germline CDR1 reads KGHSH; CDR2 reads LQKENI. The CDR3 nucleotides read TGTGCCAGCTCACCAGCCGGGACACCGCCCGGCGAGCAGTACTTC. Translating it yields CASSPAGTPPGEQYF.

V is TRBV4-3 and J is TRBJ1-6, with D tentatively TRBD1 (5 bases). The V and J ends lost 0 bases and 0 bases respectively, with 12 bases between them. CDR1 LGHNA and CDR2 YSLEER come from the germline V gene. The CDR3 is made up of 18 amino acids. CDR3 residues: CASSQDWTTGSYNSPLHF. The DNA of the CDR3 is TGCGCCAGCAGCCAAGATTGGACCACAGGCTCCTATAATTCACCCCTCCACTTT.

The chain is built from TRBV5-1 and TRBJ1-6; TRBD1 is a possible D gene (5 bases). V gave up 1 base and J gave up 8 bases, with 16 bases separating them. The CDR3 covers 16 residues. Germline V gene sequence: CDR1 SGHRS, CDR2 YFSETQ. The CDR3 DNA is TGCGCCAGCAGCTTGAGGGACTCCCCGGCTCATTCACCCCTCCACTTT. Its translation: CASSLRDSPAHSPLHF.

The rearrangement joins TRBV30 to TRBJ1-5, with TRBD1 matching over 7 bases. The CDR3 spans 14 residues. The germline V gene encodes CDR1 GTSNPN and CDR2 SVGIG (reference sequence). With V trimmed by 2 bases and J by 2 bases, 3 bases remained unmatched. CDR3 nucleotides: TGTGCCTGGAGTTTCGACAGGGGCAATCAGCCCCAGCATTTT. It yields the protein CAWSFDRGNQPQHF.

In DNA, the CDR3 is TGTGCCAGCAGTTCCAGGGGGAACACTGAAGCTTTCTTT. Amino acids: CASSSRGNTEAFF. The V and J genes are TRBV12-3 or TRBV12-4 and TRBJ1-1; D might be TRBD1 (6 bases). V lost 4 bases and J lost 1, with 7 bases in between. This CDR3 region has 13 residues.

The chain has TRBV7-2 and TRBJ1-1, with D perhaps TRBD1 (5 bases). The CDR3 length is 14 residues. V was clipped by 2 bases and J by 9 bases, with 16 bases between them. Germline lookup yields CDR1 SGHTA and CDR2 FQGNSA. The DNA of the CDR3 is TGTGCCAGCAGCTTAAACCCCCCGACAGCAAAAGCTTTCTTT. This translates into CASSLNPPTAKAFF. The variable domain in full, completed from reference TRBV7-2 and TRBJ1-1, reads GAGVSQSPSNKVTEKGKDVELRCDPISGHTALYWYRQSLGQGLEFLIYFQGNSAPDKSGLPSDRFSAERTGGSVSTLTIQRTQQEDSAVYLCASSLNPPTAKAFFGQGTRLTVV.

This chain links TRBV9 with TRBJ2-5, with 8 bases aligning to TRBD2. The CDR3 loop spans 15 amino acids. From germline, CDR1 is SGDLS and CDR2 YYNGEE. Trimming at V came to 0 bases and at J to 0 bases, leaving 1 base not matched to a gene. The CDR3: CASSVAGGHQETQYF. The CDR3 DNA is TGTGCCAGCAGCGTAGCGGGGGGGCACCAAGAGACCCAGTACTTC.

The rearrangement uses TRBV29-1 and TRBJ2-2, with 13 bases aligning to TRBD2. Trimming took 6 bases from V and 6 from J; bases not matched to a gene: 7. The CDR3 is 15 amino acids. The germline V gene has CDR1 SQVTM and CDR2 ANQGSEA. The CDR3 protein is CSVASTSGRPGELFF. Here the CDR3 DNA reads TGCAGCGTCGCATCGACTAGCGGGAGGCCCGGGGAGCTGTTTTTT.

The rearrangement uses TRBV4-1 and TRBJ2-1; maybe TRBD1 (6 bases). The CDR3 consists of 13 residues. In germline, CDR1 is MGHRA, CDR2 YSYEKL. V was clipped by 0 bases and J by 10 bases, with 10 bases between them. The CDR3 DNA follows: TGCGCCAGCAGCCAAGATCACGGGACAGAGCAGTTCTTC. It specifies CASSQDHGTEQFF.

This clone was seen a handful of times. The V call is TRBV18, the J call TRBJ1-4; possibly TRBD1 for D (6 bases). Germline V gene data show CDR1 as KGHSH and CDR2 as LQKENI. V dropped 6 bases and J dropped 7 bases, with 9 bases sitting between them. This CDR3 spans 12 amino acids. The CDR3 DNA is TGTGCCAGCTCGCAGGGGTCTGAAAAACTGTTTTTT. As protein: CASSQGSEKLFF.

V usage is TRBV5-4 and J usage is TRBJ2-7; a weak D match, TRBD1 (6 bases). The CDR3 loop spans 16 amino acids. V shed 4 bases and J shed 2 bases, with 19 bases lying between them. Germline CDR1 is SGHNT and CDR2 is YYREEE (reference sequence). Here the CDR3 reads CASSGLDRQETYEQYF. The DNA of the CDR3 is TGTGCCAGCAGCGGACTGGATCGACAGGAGACCTACGAGCAGTACTTC.

The gene calls are TRBV6-7 and TRBJ2-7; 9 positions match TRBD2. TRBV6-7 is identified as an open reading frame with a role that is uncertain. The CDR3 is 18 residues long. Trimming removed 2 bases from V and 0 bases from J; junction bases left unmatched: 11. The chain's CDR3 is CASSYRRASGTSSYEQYF. In DNA, the CDR3 is TGTGCCAGCAGTTACCGACGGGCTAGCGGGACGAGCTCCTACGAGCAGTACTTC.

This chain connects TRBV7-9 to TRBJ1-1; D call uncertain. Germline values: CDR1 SEHNR, CDR2 FQNEAQ (reference sequence). Between the trimmed V and J ends, which lost 4 bases and 0 bases, there was a span of 15 bases. The CDR3 consists of 16 residues. CDR3 region: CASSSTGRALNTEAFF. CDR3 nucleotides: TGTGCCAGCAGCTCCACCGGGAGGGCACTGAACACTGAAGCTTTCTTT.

The V and J genes are TRBV2 and TRBJ1-1, with a tentative D call TRBD1 (5 bases). Deletions cut 11 bases from V and 7 bases from J, with 17 bases between. This CDR3 has 12 amino acids. CDR1 is SNHLY and CDR2 is FYNNEI in the germline V gene. CDR3 coding DNA: TGTGCCCAGACAGACCGGCAGGTTGAAGCTTTCTTT. It translates to CAQTDRQVEAFF.

The chain links TRBV2 to TRBJ2-3; 9 bases agree with TRBD2. This CDR3 spans 14 amino acids. In germline, CDR1 is SNHLY, CDR2 FYNNEI. The junction had 3 bases not matched to a gene; V was cut back by 6 bases and J by 2 bases. As DNA, the CDR3 is TGTGCCAGCAGGAGGACTAGCGACACAGATACGCAGTATTTT. It specifies CASRRTSDTDTQYF.

The chain links TRBV6-6 to TRBJ2-7, with a weak D call TRBD2 (5 bases). Trimming left V 0 bases short and J 7 bases short, with 10 bases between. Germline V gives CDR1 MNHNY, CDR2 SVGAGI (reference sequence). The CDR3 covers 13 residues. CDR3 sequence: CASSYSGVAEQYF. The CDR3 DNA reads TGTGCCAGCAGTTACTCCGGGGTCGCGGAGCAGTACTTC.